This TCR beta chain was documented in a study of blood T cell repertoires in COVID-19. Study as a whole: T cells, B-cell-depleted T cells, or PBMCs supplied cDNA or gDNA.

The method was immunoSEQ multiplex PCR; TCRdb's version includes in-frame clones alone and lacks a portion of them. The table lists 340,000 or so clones, about 86% of them singletons. Germline V gives CDR1 SEHNR, CDR2 FQNEAQ (reference sequence). V was cut by 3 bases and J by 8 bases, with 14 bases left in between. The length of the CDR3 is 14 residues. The clonotype was recovered from a man aged 30-40 years with active or convalescent COVID-19. The V call is TRBV7-9, the J call TRBJ1-5, with D perhaps TRBD1 (5 bases). Sequencing was carried out using peripheral blood. The CDR3 region is CASSLATVQEPQHF. The DNA for the CDR3 is TGTGCCAGCAGCTTGGCGACAGTCCAGGAGCCCCAGCATTTT.